This T cell receptor (beta chain) is drawn from a study of blood T cell repertoires in COVID-19. Turning to the study itself: Whether acute or convalescent, the COVID-19 samples came from the United States, Italy and Spain. The analysed material was cDNA or gDNA that came from T cells, B-cell-depleted T cells, or PBMCs.

After removal of 7 bases from V and 5 bases from J, the junction contained 11 bases not matched to a gene. Looked up from germline, CDR1 is MDHEN and CDR2 is SYDVKM. The length of the CDR3 is 16 residues. Methods used by the authors: Reference gene primer amplification gave nucleated cell count estimates. Method: immunoSEQ multiplex PCR; TCRdb's copy keeps in-frame clones and lacks some. V and J calls and clone size are copied from that table; D and trimming were computed from the DNA. The sample shows fewer than 500,000 clones, around 88% of them seen only once. The source material was peripheral blood. The receptor was isolated from a woman aged 30 to 39 with acute or convalescent COVID-19. The chain combines TRBV28 with TRBJ2-2; 9 bases map to TRBD1. CDR3 DNA sequence: TGTGCCAGCAAAACAGGGGGCCTGTTGAGGACCGGGGAGCTGTTTTTT. Translating it yields CASKTGGLLRTGELFF.